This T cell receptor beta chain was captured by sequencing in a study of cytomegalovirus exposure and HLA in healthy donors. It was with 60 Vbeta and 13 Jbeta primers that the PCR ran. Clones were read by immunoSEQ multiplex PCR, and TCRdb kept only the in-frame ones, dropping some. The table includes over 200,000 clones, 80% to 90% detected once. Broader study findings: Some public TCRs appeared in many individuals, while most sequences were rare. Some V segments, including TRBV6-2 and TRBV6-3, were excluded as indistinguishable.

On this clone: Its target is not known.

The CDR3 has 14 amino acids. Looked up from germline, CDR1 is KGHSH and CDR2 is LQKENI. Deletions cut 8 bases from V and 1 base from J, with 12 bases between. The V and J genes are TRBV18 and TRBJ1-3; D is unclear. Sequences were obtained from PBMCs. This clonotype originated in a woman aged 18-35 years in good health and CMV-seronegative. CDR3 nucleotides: TGTGCCAGCAAATCGGACTTTTCTGGAAACACCATATATTTT. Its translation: CASKSDFSGNTIYF.